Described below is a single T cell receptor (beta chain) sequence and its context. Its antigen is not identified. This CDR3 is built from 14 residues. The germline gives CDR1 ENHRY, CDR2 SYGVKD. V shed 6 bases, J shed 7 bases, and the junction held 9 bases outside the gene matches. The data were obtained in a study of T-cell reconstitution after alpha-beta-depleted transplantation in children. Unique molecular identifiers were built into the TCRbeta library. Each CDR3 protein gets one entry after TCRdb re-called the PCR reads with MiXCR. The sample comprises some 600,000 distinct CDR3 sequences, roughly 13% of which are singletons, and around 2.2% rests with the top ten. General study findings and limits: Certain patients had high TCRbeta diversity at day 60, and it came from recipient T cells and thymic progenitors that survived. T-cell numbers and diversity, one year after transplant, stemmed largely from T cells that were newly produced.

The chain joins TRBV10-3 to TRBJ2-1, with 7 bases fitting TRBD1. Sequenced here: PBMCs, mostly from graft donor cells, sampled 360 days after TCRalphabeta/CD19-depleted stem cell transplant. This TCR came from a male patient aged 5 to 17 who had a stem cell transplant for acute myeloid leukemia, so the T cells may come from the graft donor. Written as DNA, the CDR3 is TGTGCCATCAGGACAGGGACGGCGGTAAATGAGCAGTTCTTC. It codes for CAIRTGTAVNEQFF.